What follows are 5 T cell receptor beta chains derived from one specimen sequenced in a study of PD-L1 blockade in urothelial cancer. This sample's time point: pretreatment peripheral blood. Assay: immunoSEQ multiplex PCR; the TCRdb copy retains only in-frame clones and omits some. The repertoire holds tens of thousands of clones, with about four fifths as singletons. Material: PBMCs, obtained around atezolizumab (anti-PD-L1) treatment. The origin of the receptors is a man in his 70s with urothelial cancer.

The J gene is TRBJ2-2, the V gene TRBV5-4, with a tentative D call TRBD2 (6 bases). CDR1 is SGHNT, CDR2 YYREEE, per germline (reference sequence). V shed 4 bases and J shed 4 bases, with 17 bases lying between them. The CDR3 loop spans 16 amino acids. CDR3 sequence: CASSPAASAFTGELFF. CDR3 sequence (DNA): TGTGCCAGCAGCCCGGCTGCTAGCGCATTCACCGGGGAGCTGTTTTTT.

The chain employs TRBV6-1 and TRBJ1-1, with 8 bases lining up with TRBD1. Germline V lookup: CDR1 MNHNS, CDR2 SASEGT. After removal of 3 bases from V and 0 bases from J, the junction contained 3 bases not matched to a gene. The length of the CDR3 is 15 residues. This chain's CDR3 is CASSDRGLMNTEAFF. For the CDR3, the DNA is TGTGCCAGCAGTGACAGGGGGCTGATGAACACTGAAGCTTTCTTT.

Here the CDR3 reads CASSKYTGGIYEQYF. The CDR3 bases are TGTGCCAGCAGCAAATATACGGGGGGTATCTACGAGCAGTACTTC. V gene TRBV21-1 combines with J gene TRBJ2-7; TRBD2, as called in the table, went unchecked against the DNA. TRBV21-1 is shown as a pseudogene. The CDR3 runs 15 residues.

The chain combines TRBV7-2 with TRBJ2-7; D gene uncertain. The CDR3 is made up of 14 amino acids. V lost 0 bases, J lost 2 bases, and 8 bases lay in between. In germline, CDR1 is SGHTA, CDR2 FQGNSA. As DNA, the CDR3 is TGTGCCAGCAGCTTAGCAGCTCTTACCTACGAGCAGTACTTC. This translates into CASSLAALTYEQYF. Full variable domain (missing parts from reference TRBV7-2 and TRBJ2-7): GAGVSQSPSNKVTEKGKDVELRCDPISGHTALYWYRQSLGQGLEFLIYFQGNSAPDKSGLPSDRFSAERTGGSVSTLTIQRTQQEDSAVYLCASSLAALTYEQYFGPGTRLTVT.

The chain has TRBV9 and TRBJ2-7; TRBD1 matches at 7 bases. The CDR3 length is 16 residues. The J segment lost 5 bases and the V segment lost 3 bases, leaving 14 bases of the junction unmatched. CDR1 and CDR2 from the germline V gene are SGDLS and YYNGEE. The CDR3 coding sequence is TGTGCCAGCAGCGCGAGATCTGACAGGGAAGGAAACGAGCAGTACTTC. Its protein product is CASSARSDREGNEQYF.